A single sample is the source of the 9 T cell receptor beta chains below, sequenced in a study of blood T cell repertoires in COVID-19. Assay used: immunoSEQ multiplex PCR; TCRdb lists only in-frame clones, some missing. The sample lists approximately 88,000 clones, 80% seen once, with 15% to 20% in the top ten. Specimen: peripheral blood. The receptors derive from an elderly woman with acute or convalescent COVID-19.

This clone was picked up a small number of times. The CDR3 nucleotides read TGCGCCAGCACAGGGACTAACTATGGCTACACCTTC. Translating it yields CASTGTNYGYTF. The V call is TRBV10-2, the J call TRBJ1-2; a possible D gene is TRBD1 (5 bases). CDR3 length equals 12 residues. The germline gives CDR1 WSHSY, CDR2 SAAADI. Trimming took 7 bases from V and 0 from J, leaving 6 bases between them.

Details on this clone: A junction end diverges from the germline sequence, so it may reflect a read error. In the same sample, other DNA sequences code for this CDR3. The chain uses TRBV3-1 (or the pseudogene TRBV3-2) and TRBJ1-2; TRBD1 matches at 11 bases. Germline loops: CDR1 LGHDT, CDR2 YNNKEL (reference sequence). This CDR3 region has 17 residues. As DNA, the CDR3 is TGTGCCAGCAGCCGACAAATCTGGGGACAGGGGGTTTATGGCTACACCTTT. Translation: CASSRQIWGQGVYGYTF.

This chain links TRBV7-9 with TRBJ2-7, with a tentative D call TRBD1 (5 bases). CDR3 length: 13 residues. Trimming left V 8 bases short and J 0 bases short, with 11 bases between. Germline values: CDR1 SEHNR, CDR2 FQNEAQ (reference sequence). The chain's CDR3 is CASLDTSSYEQYF. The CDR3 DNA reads TGTGCCAGCCTGGACACGAGCTCCTACGAGCAGTACTTC.

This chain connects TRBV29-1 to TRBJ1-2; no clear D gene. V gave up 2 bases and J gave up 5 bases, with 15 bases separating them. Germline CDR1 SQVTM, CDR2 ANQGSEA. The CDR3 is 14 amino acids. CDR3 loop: CSVEPTLSGYGYTF. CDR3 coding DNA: TGCAGCGTTGAACCGACGCTCAGCGGTTATGGCTACACCTTC.

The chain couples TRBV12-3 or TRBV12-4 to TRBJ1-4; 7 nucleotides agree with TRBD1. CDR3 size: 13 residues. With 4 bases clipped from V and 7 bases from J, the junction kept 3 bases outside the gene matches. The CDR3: CASSSDRAEKLFF. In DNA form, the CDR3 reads TGTGCCAGCAGTTCCGACAGGGCTGAAAAACTGTTTTTT.

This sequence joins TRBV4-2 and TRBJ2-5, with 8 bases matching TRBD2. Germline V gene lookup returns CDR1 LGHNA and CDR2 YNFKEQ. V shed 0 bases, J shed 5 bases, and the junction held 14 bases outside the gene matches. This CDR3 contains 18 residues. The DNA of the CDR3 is TGTGCCAGCAGCCAAGATATGAGGCGGGGGGACTATTGGGAGACCCAGTACTTC. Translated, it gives CASSQDMRRGDYWETQYF.

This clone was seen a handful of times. DNA of the CDR3: TGTGCCAGCAGTTTTAATACAGGGGGAACTGAAGCTTTCTTT. The encoded protein is CASSFNTGGTEAFF. This chain uses TRBV28 with TRBJ1-1; 8 bases are a match to TRBD1. The CDR3 has 14 residues. The V and J ends lost 3 bases and 5 bases, in that order; junction bases with no gene match: 5. CDR1 MDHEN and CDR2 SYDVKM come from the germline V gene.

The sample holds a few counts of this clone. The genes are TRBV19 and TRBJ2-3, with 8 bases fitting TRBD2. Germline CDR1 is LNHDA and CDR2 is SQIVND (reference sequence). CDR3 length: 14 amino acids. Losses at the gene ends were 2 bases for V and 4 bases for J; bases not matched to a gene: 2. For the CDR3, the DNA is TGTGCCAGTAGTATATCGGGGGGGGCAGATACGCAGTATTTT. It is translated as CASSISGGADTQYF.

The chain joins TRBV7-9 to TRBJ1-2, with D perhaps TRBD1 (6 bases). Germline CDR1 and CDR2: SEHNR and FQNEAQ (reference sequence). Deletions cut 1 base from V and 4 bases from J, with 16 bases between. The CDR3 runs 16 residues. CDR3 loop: CASSLGGQGLSYGYTF. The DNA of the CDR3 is TGTGCCAGCAGCTTAGGGGGGCAGGGGTTAAGCTATGGCTACACCTTC.